The sample holds one count of the clone carrying this T cell receptor (beta chain). The sample comes from a study of post-analysis software for immune sequencing data. Sequencing libraries made from TCR beta cDNA carried unique molecular identifiers. TCRdb ran MiXCR on the PCR reads and lists one entry per CDR3 protein. The table shows roughly 700,000 distinct CDR3 sequences, with about 32% occurring only once. The receptor's source is a girl aged 5 to 17 with multiple sclerosis. The sample comprised blood.

The CDR3 DNA reads as TGTGCCAGCAGCGTAGGGAGCGGGAGGGACGTGGGCACAGATACGCAGTATTTT. Encoded protein: CASSVGSGRDVGTDTQYF. The chain links TRBV9 to TRBJ2-3; 10 bases are shared with TRBD2. Germline CDR1 SGDLS, CDR2 YYNGEE. Unmatched junction bases numbered 8, after V lost 0 bases and J lost 1 base. This CDR3 contains 18 residues.